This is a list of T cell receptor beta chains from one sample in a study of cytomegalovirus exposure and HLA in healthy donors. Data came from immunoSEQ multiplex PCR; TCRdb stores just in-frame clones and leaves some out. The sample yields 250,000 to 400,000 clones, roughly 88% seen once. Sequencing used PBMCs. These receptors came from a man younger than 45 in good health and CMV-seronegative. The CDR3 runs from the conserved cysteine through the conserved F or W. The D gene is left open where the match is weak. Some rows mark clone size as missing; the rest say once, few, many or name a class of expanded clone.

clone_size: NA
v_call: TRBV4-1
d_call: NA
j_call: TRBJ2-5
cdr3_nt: TGCGCCAGCAGCCATGCAGGGGTGCAAGAGACCCAGTACTTC
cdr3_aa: CASSHAGVQETQYF

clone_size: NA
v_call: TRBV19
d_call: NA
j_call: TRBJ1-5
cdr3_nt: TGTGCCAGTAAAGCAGGTGTCAAGCCCCAGCATTTT
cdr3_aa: CASKAGVKPQHF

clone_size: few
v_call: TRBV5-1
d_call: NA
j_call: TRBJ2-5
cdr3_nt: TGCGCCAGCAGCTTCGGGGATCCCCAAGAGACCCAGTACTTC
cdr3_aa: CASSFGDPQETQYF

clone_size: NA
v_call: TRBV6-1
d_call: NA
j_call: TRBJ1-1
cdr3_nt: TGTGCCAGCAGTGAAGTTAGCCTCCCGGCGGCTGAAGCTTTCTTT
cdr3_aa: CASSEVSLPAAEAFF

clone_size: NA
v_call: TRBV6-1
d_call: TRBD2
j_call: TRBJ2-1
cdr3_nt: TGTGCCAGCAGCCGGGGGGGTGAGCAGTTCTTC
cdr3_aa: CASSRGGEQFF

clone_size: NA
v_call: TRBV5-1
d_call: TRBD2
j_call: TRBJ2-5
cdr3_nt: TGCGCCAGCAGCCTAACAGCGGGGGGGGAGACCCAGTACTTC
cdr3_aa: CASSLTAGGETQYF

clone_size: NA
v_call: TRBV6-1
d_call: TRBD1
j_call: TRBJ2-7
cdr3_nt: TGTGCCAGCAGTCGCTTGGGACAGCTCTACGAGCAGTACTTC
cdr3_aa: CASSRLGQLYEQYF

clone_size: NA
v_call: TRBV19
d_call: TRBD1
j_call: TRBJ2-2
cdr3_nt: TGTGCCAGTAGTATCGCTAGGGGGCGGATTTCCGGGGAGCTGTTTTTT
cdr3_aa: CASSIARGRISGELFF

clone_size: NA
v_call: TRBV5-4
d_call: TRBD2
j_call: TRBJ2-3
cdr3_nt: TGTGCCAGCAGCTCCTCCCCTAGCGGGGGGGGACGACGAGATACGCAGTATTTT
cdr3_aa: CASSSSPSGGGRRDTQYF

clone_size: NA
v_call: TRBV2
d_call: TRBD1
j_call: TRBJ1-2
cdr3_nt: TGTGCCAGCAGTGTTCAGGGGGCGGAGGGCTATGGCTACACCTTC
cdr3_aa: CASSVQGAEGYGYTF

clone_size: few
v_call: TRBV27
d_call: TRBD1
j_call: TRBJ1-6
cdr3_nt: TGTGCCAGCAGTCCGTGGGACAGGAACTCACCCCTCCACTTT
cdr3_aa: CASSPWDRNSPLHF

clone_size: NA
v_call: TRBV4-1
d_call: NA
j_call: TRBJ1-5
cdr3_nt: TGCGCCAGCAGCCAAGAGAGGAACAATCAGCCCCAGCATTTT
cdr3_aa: CASSQERNNQPQHF

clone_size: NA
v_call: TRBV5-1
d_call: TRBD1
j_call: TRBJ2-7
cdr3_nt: TGCGCCAGCAGCTTGCAGGGGGCGGGAAGCTCCTACGAGCAGTACTTC
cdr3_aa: CASSLQGAGSSYEQYF

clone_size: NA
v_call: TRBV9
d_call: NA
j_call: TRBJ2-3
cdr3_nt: TGTGCCAGCAGCTTGAACGGGGGGCGCACAGATACGCAGTATTTT
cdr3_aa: CASSLNGGRTDTQYF

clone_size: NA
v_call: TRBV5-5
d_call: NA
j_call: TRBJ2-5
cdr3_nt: TGTGCCAGCAGCTTGGCGGTAGGAGGTGAGACCCAGTACTTC
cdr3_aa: CASSLAVGGETQYF